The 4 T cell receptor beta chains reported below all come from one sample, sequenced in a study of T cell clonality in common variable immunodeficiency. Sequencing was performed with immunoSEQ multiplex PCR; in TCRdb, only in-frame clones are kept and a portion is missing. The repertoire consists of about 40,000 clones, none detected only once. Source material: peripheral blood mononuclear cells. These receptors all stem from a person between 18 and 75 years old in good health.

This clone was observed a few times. The sequenced CDR3 bases are TGTGCCAGCAGCTTAGGACAGGGGAGTTCCTACGAG. Encoded protein: CASSLGQGSSYE. The complete CDR3 reads CASSLGQGSSYEQYF. V is TRBV11-2 and J is TRBJ2-7, with 8 bases aligning to TRBD1. The CDR3 end is not reached by the read, which stops 3 residues before it; the germline J gene fills it in. Germline V gene data show CDR1 as SGHAT and CDR2 as FQNNGV. The J segment lost 1 base and the V segment lost 1 base, leaving 3 bases of the junction unmatched. The CDR3 is made up of 15 amino acids.

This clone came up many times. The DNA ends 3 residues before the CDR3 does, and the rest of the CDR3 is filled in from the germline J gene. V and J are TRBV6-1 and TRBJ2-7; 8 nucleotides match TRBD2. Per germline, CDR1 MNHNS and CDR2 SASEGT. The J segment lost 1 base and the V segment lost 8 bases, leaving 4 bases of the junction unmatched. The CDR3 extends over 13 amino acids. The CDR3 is CASGGLASYEQYF. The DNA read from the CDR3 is TGTGCCAGCGGTGGACTAGCTTCCTACGAG.

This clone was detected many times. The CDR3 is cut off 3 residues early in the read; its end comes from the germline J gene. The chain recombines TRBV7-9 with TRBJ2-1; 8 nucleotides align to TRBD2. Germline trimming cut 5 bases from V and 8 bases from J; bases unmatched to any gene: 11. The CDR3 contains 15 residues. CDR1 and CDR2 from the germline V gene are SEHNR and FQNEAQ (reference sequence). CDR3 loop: CASSLLSGGRDEQFF. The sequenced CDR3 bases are TGTGCCAGCAGCCTCCTGTCGGGGGGGCGGGATGAG.

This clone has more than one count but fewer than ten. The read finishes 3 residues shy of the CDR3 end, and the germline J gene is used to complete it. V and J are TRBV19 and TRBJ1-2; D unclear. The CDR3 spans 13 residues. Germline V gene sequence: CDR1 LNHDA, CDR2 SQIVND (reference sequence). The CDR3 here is CASRTSGTYDYTF. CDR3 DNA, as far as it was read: TGTGCCAGCCGGACTAGCGGTACCTACGAC.